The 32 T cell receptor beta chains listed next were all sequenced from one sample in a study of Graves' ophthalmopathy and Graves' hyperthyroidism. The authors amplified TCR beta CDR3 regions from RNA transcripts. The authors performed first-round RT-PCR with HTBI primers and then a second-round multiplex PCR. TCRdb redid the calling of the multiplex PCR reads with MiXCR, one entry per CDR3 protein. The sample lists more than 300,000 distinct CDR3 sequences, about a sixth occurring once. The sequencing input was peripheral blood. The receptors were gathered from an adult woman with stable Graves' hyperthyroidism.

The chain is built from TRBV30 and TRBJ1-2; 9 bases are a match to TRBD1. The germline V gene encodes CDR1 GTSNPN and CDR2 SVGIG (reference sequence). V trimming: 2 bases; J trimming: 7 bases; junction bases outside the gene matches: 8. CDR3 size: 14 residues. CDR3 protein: CAWSNRDRASGYTF. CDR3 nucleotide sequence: TGTGCCTGGAGTAACCGGGACAGGGCTTCTGGCTACACCTTC.

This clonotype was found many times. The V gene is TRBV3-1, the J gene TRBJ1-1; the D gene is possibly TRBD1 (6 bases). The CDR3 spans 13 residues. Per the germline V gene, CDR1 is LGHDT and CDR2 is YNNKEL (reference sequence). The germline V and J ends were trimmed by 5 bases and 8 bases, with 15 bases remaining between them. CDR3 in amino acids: CASSSTGIEEAFF. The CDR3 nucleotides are TGTGCCAGCAGCTCTACAGGGATAGAAGAAGCTTTCTTT. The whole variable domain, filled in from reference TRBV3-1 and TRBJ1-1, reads DTAVSQTPKYLVTQMGNDKSIKCEQNLGHDTMYWYKQDSKKFLKIMFSYNNKELIINETVPNRFSPKSPDKAHLNLHINSLELGDSAVYFCASSSTGIEEAFFGQGTRLTVV.

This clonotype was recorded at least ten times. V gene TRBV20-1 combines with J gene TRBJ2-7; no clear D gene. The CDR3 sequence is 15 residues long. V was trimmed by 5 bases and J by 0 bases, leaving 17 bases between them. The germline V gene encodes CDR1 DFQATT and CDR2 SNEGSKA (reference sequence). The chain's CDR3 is CSAQSVQLSSYEQYF. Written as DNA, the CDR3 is TGCAGTGCTCAGTCGGTCCAACTAAGCTCCTACGAGCAGTACTTC.

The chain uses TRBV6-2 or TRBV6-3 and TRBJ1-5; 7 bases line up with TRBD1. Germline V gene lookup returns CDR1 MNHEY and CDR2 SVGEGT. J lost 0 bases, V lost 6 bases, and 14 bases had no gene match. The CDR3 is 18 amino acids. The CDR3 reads CASSPVAGQLYSNQPQHF. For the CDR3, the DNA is TGTGCCAGCAGCCCCGTCGCGGGACAGTTATATAGCAATCAGCCCCAGCATTTT.

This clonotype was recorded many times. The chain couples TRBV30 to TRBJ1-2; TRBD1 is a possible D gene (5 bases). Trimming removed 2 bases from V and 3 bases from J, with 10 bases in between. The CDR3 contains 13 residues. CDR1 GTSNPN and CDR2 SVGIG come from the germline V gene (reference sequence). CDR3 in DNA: TGTGCCTGGAGTCCCAGGGTGGACTATGGCTACACCTTC. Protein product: CAWSPRVDYGYTF.

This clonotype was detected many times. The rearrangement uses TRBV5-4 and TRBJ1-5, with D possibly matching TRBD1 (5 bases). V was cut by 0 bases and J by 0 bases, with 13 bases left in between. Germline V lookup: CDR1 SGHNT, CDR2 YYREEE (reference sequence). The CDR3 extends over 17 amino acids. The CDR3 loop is CASSLGQRDYSNQPQHF. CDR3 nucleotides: TGTGCCAGCAGCTTGGGACAGCGCGATTATAGCAATCAGCCCCAGCATTTT.

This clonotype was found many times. The CDR3 sequence is CASSLGDSSGNTIYF. The CDR3 region has the DNA TGTGCCAGCAGCTTAGGGGACAGCTCTGGAAACACCATATATTTT. The chain combines TRBV7-9 with TRBJ1-3; 7 nucleotides match TRBD1. Trimming took 1 base from V and 0 from J; bases not matched to a gene: 0. The CDR3 consists of 15 residues. Germline V gene data show CDR1 as SEHNR and CDR2 as FQNEAQ (reference sequence).

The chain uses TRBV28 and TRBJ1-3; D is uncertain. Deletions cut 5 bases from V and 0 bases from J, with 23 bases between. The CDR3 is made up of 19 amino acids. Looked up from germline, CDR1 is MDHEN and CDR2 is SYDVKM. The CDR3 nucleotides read TGTGCCAGCAGTCTGGCCCCCCCCAATATTGATGTCTCTGGAAACACCATATATTTT. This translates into CASSLAPPNIDVSGNTIYF.

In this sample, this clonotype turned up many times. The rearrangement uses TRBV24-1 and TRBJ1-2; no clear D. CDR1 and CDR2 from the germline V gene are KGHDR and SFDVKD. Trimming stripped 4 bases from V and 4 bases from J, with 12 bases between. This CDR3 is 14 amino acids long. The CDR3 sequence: CATSDPGRVYGYTF. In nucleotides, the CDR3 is TGTGCCACCAGTGACCCCGGTAGGGTCTATGGCTACACCTTC.

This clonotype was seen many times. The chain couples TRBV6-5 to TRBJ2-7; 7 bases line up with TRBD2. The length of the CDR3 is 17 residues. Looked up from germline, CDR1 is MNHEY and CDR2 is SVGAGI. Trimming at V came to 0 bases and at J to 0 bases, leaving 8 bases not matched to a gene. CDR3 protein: CASSYSTPLADSYEQYF. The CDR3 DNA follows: TGTGCCAGCAGTTACTCAACTCCCCTAGCGGACTCCTACGAGCAGTACTTC.

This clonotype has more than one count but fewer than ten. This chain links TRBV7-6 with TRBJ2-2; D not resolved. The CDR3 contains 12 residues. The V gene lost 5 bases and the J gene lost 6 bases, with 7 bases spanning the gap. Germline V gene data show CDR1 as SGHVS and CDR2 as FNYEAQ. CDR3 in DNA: TGTGCCAGCAGCCGAGTTGCCGGGGAGCTGTTTTTT. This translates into CASSRVAGELFF.

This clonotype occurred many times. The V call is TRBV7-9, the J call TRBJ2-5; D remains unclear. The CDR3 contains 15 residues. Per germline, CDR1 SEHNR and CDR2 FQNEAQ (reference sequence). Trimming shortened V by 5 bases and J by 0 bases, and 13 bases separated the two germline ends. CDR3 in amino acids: CASSGRILYQETQYF. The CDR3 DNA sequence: TGTGCCAGCAGCGGCAGAATCCTGTACCAAGAGACCCAGTACTTC.

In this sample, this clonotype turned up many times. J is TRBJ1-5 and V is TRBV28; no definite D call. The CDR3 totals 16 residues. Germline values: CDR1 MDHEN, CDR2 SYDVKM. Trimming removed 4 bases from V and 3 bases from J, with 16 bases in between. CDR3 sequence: CASSSPGGWNNQPQHF. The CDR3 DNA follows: TGTGCCAGCAGTTCTCCCGGAGGTTGGAACAATCAGCCCCAGCATTTT. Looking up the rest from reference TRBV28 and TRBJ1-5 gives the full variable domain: DVKVTQSSRYLVKRTGEKVFLECVQDMDHENMFWYRQDPGLGLRLIYFSYDVKMKEKGDIPEGYSVSREKKERFSLILESASTNQTSMYLCASSSPGGWNNQPQHFGDGTRLSIL.

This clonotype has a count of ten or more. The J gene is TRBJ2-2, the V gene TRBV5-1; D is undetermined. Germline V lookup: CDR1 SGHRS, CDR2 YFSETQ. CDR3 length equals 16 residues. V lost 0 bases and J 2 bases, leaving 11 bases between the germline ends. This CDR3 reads CASSLEGGANTGELFF. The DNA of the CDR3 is TGCGCCAGCAGCTTGGAGGGTGGAGCCAACACCGGGGAGCTGTTTTTT.

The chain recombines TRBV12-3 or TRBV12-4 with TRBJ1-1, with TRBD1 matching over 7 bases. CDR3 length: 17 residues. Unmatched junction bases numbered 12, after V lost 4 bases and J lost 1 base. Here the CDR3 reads CASSSPSGGPPNTEAFF. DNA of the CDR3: TGTGCCAGCAGTTCCCCTTCAGGGGGACCCCCGAACACTGAAGCTTTCTTT.

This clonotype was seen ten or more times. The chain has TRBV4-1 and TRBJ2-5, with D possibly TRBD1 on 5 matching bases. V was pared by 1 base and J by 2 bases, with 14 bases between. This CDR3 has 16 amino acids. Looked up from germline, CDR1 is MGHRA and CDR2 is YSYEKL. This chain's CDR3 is CASSQAAGPTQETQYF. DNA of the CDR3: TGCGCCAGCAGCCAAGCGGCAGGGCCCACACAAGAGACCCAGTACTTC.

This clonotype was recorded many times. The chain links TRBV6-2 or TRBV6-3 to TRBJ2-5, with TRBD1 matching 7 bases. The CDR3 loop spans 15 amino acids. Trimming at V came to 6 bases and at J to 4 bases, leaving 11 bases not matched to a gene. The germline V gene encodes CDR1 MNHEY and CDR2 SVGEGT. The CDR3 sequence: CASSRIEAGGETQYF. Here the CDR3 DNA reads TGTGCCAGCAGCCGCATCGAGGCAGGGGGAGAGACCCAGTACTTC.

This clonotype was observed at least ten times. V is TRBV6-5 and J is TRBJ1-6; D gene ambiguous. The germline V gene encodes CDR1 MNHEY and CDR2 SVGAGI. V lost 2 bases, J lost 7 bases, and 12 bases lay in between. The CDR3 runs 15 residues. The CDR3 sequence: CASSYGVGKNSPLHF. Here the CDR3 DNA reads TGTGCCAGCAGTTACGGCGTAGGGAAAAATTCACCCCTCCACTTT.

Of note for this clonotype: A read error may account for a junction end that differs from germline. CDR3 residues: CSAKGPNAEAFF. In DNA, the CDR3 is TGCAGTGCAAAGGGACCGAACGCTGAAGCTTTCTTT. The chain couples TRBV20-1 to TRBJ1-1, with D possibly TRBD1 on 5 matching bases. The CDR3 has 12 residues. CDR1 and CDR2 (germline): DFQATT, SNEGSKA (reference sequence).

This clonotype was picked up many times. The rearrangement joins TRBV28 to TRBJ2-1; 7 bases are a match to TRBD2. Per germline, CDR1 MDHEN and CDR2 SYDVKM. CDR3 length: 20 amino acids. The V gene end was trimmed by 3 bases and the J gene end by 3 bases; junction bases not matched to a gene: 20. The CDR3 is CASSFRGLKGGRSLYNEQFF. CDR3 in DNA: TGTGCCAGCAGTTTCCGCGGCCTCAAGGGCGGGAGAAGTCTCTACAATGAGCAGTTCTTC.

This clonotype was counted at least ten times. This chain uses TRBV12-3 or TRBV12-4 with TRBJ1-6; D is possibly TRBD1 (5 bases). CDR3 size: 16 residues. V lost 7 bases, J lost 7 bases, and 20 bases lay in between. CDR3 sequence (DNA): TGTGCCAGCACCATCCTGTCGACAGTGGGGAATTCACCCCTCCACTTT. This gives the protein CASTILSTVGNSPLHF.

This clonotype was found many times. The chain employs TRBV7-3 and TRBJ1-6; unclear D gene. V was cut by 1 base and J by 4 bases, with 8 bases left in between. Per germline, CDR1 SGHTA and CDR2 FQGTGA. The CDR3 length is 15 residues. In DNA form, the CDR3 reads TGTGCCAGCAGCTTAAGACAATCTTATAATTCACCCCTCCACTTT. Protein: CASSLRQSYNSPLHF. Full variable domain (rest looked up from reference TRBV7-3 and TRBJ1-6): GAGVSQTPSNKVTEKGKYVELRCDPISGHTALYWYRQSLGQGPEFLIYFQGTGAADDSGLPNDRFFAVRPEGSVSTLKIQRTERGDSAVYLCASSLRQSYNSPLHFGNGTRLTVT.

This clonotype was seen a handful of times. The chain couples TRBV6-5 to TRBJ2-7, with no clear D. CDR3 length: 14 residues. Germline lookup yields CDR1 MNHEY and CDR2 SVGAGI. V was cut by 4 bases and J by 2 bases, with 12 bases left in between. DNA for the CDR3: TGTGCCAGCAGTTGGCAGAACCTCCCCTACGAGCAGTACTTC. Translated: CASSWQNLPYEQYF.

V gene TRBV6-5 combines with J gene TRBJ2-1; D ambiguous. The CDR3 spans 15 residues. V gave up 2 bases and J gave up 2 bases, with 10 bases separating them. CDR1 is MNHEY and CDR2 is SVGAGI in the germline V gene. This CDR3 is CASSYGIAPYNEQFF. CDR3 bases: TGTGCCAGCAGTTACGGGATAGCCCCCTACAATGAGCAGTTCTTC.

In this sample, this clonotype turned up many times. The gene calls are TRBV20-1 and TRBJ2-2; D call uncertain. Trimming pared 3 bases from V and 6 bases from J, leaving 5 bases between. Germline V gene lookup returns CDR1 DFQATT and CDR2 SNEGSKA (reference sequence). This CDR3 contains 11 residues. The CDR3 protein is CSASVAGELFF. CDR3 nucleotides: TGCAGTGCTAGCGTGGCCGGGGAGCTGTTTTTT.

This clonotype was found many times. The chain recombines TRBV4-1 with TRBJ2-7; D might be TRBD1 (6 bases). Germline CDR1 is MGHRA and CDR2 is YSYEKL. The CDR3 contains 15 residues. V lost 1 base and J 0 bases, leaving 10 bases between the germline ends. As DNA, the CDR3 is TGCGCCAGCAGCCAAGGACAGGATCGCTCCTACGAGCAGTACTTC. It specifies CASSQGQDRSYEQYF.

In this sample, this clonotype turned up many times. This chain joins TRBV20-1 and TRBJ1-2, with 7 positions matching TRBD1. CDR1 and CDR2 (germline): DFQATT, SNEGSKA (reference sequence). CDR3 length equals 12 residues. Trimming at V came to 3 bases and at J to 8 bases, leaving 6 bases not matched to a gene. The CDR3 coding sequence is TGCAGTGCTAGGGGAGGGGGCTTGGGCTACACCTTC. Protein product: CSARGGGLGYTF.

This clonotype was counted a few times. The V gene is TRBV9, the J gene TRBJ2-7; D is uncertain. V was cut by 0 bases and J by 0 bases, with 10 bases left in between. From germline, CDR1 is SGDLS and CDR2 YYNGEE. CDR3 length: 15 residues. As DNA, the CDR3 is TGTGCCAGCAGCGTAGGGTTGGGCGCCTCCTACGAGCAGTACTTC. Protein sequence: CASSVGLGASYEQYF.

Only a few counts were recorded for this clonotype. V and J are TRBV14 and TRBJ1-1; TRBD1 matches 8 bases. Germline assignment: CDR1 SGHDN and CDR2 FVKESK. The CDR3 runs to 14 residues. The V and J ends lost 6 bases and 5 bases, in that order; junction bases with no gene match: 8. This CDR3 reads CASRRQGAGTEAFF. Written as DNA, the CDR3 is TGTGCCAGCAGAAGGCAGGGGGCCGGGACTGAAGCTTTCTTT.

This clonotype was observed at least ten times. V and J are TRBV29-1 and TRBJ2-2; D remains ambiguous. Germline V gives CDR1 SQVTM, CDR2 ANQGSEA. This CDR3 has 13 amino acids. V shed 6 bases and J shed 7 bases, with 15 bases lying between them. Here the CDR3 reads CSVRNEAVGELFF. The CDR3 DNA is TGCAGCGTCCGCAACGAGGCTGTCGGGGAGCTGTTTTTT.

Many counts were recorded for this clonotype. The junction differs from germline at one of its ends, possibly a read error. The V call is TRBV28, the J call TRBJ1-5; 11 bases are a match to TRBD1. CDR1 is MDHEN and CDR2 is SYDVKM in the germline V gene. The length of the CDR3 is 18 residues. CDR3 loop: CAGSLLFRTGGGGQPQHF. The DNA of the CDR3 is TGTGCCGGCAGTTTACTATTTAGGACAGGGGGCGGAGGTCAGCCCCAGCATTTT.

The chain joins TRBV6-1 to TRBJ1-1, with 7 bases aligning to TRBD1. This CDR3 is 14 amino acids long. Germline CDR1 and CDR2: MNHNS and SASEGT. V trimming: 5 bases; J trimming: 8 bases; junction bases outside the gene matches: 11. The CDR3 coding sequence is TGTGCCAGCAGTCTTCATCTACGGGACAGAGAAGCTTTCTTT. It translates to CASSLHLRDREAFF.